The entry below describes one T cell receptor (beta chain). Germline V gene data show CDR1 as KGHDR and CDR2 as SFDVKD. The CDR3 runs to 14 residues. Trimming cost V 4 bases and J 8 bases, with 16 bases left between them. One entry per CDR3 protein results from TCRdb running MiXCR on the reads. The table includes about 490,000 distinct CDR3 sequences, approximately 26% detected once. This entry belongs to a study of T cell repertoires in cytomegalovirus infection. Across the whole study: It was the public TCR beta signatures that indicated both CMV infection and matching HLA type.

The sample taken for sequencing was PBMCs. The genes are TRBV24-1 and TRBJ1-2, with a tentative D call TRBD1 (5 bases). This clonotype was obtained from a human donor in good health (CMV status not recorded). Some clones in this sample may be carry-over from other donors' samples. The CDR3: CATSDTGTQDGYTF. CDR3 DNA sequence: TGTGCCACCAGTGACACCGGGACCCAAGACGGCTACACCTTC.